Given below is one T cell receptor (beta chain) in context. This specimen belongs to a study of blood T cell repertoires in COVID-19. The overall study: The United States, Italy and Spain were the sources of the acute and convalescent COVID-19 samples. PBMCs, B-cell-depleted T cells, or T cells were the source of the cDNA or gDNA that made up the material.

In the study's own analysis: Estimation of nucleated cell counts relied on the amplification of reference gene primers. The method was immunoSEQ multiplex PCR; TCRdb's version includes in-frame clones alone and lacks a portion of them. The V and J calls and clone size are taken from that table; D and trimming were inferred from the DNA. This sample yields roughly 100,000 clones, of which around nine tenths are seen a single time; roughly 2.1% belongs to the top ten. The Seattle patients, enrolled during active infection, were followed longitudinally. The sample consisted of peripheral blood. The TCR sequence derives from a man aged 50 to 60 with COVID-19, enrolled during active disease.

CDR3 DNA: TGTGCCAGCAGTGGGGGGGTCGCCTACGAGCAGTACTTC. This sequence encodes CASSGGVAYEQYF. The V and J genes are TRBV2 and TRBJ2-7, with D possibly being TRBD2 (6 bases). The germline V and J ends were trimmed by 4 bases and 2 bases, with 9 bases remaining between them. This CDR3 is 13 amino acids long. CDR1 and CDR2 (germline): SNHLY, FYNNEI. The variable domain in full, with the rest retrieved from reference TRBV2 and TRBJ2-7, is EPEVTQTPSHQVTQMGQEVILRCVPISNHLYFYWYRQILGQKVEFLVSFYNNEISEKSEIFDDQFSVERPDGSNFTLKIRSTKLEDSAMYFCASSGGVAYEQYFGPGTRLTVT.